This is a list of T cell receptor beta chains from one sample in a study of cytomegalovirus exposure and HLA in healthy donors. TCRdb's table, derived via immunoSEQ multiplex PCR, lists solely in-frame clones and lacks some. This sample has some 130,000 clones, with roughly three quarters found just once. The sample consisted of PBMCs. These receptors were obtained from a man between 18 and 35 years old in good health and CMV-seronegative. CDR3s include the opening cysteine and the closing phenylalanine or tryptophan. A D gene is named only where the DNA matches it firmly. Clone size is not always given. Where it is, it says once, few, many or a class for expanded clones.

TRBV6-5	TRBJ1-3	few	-	TGTGCCAGCAGGGGCGAAAACACCATATATTTT	CASRGENTIYF
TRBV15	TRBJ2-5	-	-	TGTGCCACCAGCACGACTCCGATGGAAGAGACCCAGTACTTC	CATSTTPMEETQYF
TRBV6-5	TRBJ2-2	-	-	TGTGCCAGCAGTACCGGCGGGTCCCGGGCCGGGGAGCTGTTTTTT	CASSTGGSRAGELFF
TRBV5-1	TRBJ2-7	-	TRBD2	TGCGCCAGCAGCCCCGCGGGGAGGGCGGCCTACGAGCAGTACTTC	CASSPAGRAAYEQYF
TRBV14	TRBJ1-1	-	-	TGTGCCAGCAGCCAGGCCAGCGCGGCACACTTTGAAGCTTTCTTT	CASSQASAAHFEAFF
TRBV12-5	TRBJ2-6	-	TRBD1	TGTGCTAGTGGCATGTCGACAGGGATCGCTGGGGCCAACGTCCTGACTTTC	CASGMSTGIAGANVLTF
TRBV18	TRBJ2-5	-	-	TGTGCCAGCTCGACCACAGCTGGCCAAGAGACCCAGTACTTC	CASSTTAGQETQYF
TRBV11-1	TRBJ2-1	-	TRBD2	TGTGCCAGCAGCTTTCTAGCGGGGAACCCCAATGAGCAGTTCTTC	CASSFLAGNPNEQFF
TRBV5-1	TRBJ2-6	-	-	TGCGCCAGCAGCCTAACAGAACTCTCTGGGGCCAACGTCCTGACTTTC	CASSLTELSGANVLTF
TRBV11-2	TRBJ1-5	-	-	TGTGCCAGCAGCTTTGAGGGAAATCAGCCCCAGCATTTT	CASSFEGNQPQHF
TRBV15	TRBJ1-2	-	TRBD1	TGTGCCACCAGCAGTGGACAGGGGGCTTCCTATGGCTACACCTTC	CATSSGQGASYGYTF
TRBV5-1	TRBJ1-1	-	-	TGCGCCAGCAGCCTGCCAGCGACAGGTGACACTGAAGCTTTCTTT	CASSLPATGDTEAFF
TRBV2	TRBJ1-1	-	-	TGTGCCAGCAGTGGGGACGCGGGAGTAGGTGAAGCTTTCTTT	CASSGDAGVGEAFF
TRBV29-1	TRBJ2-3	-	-	TGCAGCGTTGATCACACAGATACGCAGTATTTT	CSVDHTDTQYF
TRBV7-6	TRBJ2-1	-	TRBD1	TGTGCCAGCAGCCTCCGGACAGGGGGCGGGGATGAGCAGTTCTTC	CASSLRTGGGDEQFF
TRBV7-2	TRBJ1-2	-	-	TGTGCCAGCAGTCCTGGGGCTGGCTATGGCTACACCTTC	CASSPGAGYGYTF
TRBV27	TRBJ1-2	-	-	TGTGCCGCAGGCTATGGCTACACCTTC	CAAGYGYTF
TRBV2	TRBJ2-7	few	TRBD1	TGTGCCAGCAGTGAATCCGGACAGGGGCACTACGAGCAGTACTTC	CASSESGQGHYEQYF
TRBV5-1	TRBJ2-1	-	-	TGCGCCAGCAGCTTGTCTAGCTATACCAACAATGAGCAGTTCTTC	CASSLSSYTNNEQFF
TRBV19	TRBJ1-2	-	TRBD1	TGTGCCAGTAGTGGACCGGGACAGGGGGTCTATGGCTACACCTTC	CASSGPGQGVYGYTF
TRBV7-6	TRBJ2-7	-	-	TGTGCCAGCAGCCACAAACCGGAAGCGTACGAGCAGTACTTC	CASSHKPEAYEQYF
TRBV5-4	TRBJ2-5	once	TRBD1	TGTGCCAGCAGCTTGGGGGGACAGGCCCGAGGGGAGACCCAGTACTTC	CASSLGGQARGETQYF
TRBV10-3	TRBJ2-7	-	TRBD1	TGTGCCACCAAAGGGGGGACAGGGTCTGACGAGCAGTACTTC	CATKGGTGSDEQYF
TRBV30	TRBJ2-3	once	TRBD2	TGTGCCTGGAGCAAGGTAGCGGGGGGCCTCACAGATACGCAGTATTTT	CAWSKVAGGLTDTQYF
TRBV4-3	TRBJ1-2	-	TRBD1	TGCGCCAGCAGCCCGCAGGATCGGGACAGGGGTTACTATGGCTACACCTTC	CASSPQDRDRGYYGYTF
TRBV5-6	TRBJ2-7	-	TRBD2	TGTGCCAGCAGCTTGGTTCGCGGGGGGGGAACCTACGAGCAGTACTTC	CASSLVRGGGTYEQYF
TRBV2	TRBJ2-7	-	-	TGTGCCAGCAGTGTCCGGGTAATGCCATACGAGCAGTACTTC	CASSVRVMPYEQYF
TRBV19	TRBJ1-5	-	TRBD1	TGTGCCAGTAAGGGTCCACAGGGGGGGATCGGGCCCCAGCATTTT	CASKGPQGGIGPQHF
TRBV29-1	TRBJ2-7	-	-	TGCAGCGTTCAGGACACCGTTCACTACGAGCAGTACTTC	CSVQDTVHYEQYF
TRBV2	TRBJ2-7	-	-	TGTGCCAGCCGGGCGGGGTACTCCTACGAGCAGTACTTC	CASRAGYSYEQYF
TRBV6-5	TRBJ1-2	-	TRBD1	TGTGCCAGCAGTATGGGACAGGGGATCGGCTACACCTTC	CASSMGQGIGYTF
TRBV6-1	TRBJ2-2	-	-	TGTGCCAGCAGTGAGGAGGGCAGGGACACCGGGGAGCTGTTTTTT	CASSEEGRDTGELFF
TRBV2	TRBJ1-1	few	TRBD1	TGTGCCAGCAGTGTTGGGACAGGGAACACTGAAGCTTTCTTT	CASSVGTGNTEAFF
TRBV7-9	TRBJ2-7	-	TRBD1	TGTGCCAGCAGCTTGGCGGACAGGTCCTCCTACGAGCAGTACTTC	CASSLADRSSYEQYF
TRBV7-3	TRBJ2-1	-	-	TGTGCCAGCAGCTTAATGCCAGGAGGCCCACAAAATGAGCAGTTCTTC	CASSLMPGGPQNEQFF
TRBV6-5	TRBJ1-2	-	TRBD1	TGTGCCAGCAGTACTGAACAGGGGTGGCTCTATGGCTACACCTTC	CASSTEQGWLYGYTF
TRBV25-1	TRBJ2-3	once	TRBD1	TGTGCCAGCAAGGGCAGGGGGCGTGGTACGCAGTATTTT	CASKGRGRGTQYF
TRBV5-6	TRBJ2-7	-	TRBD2	TGTGCCAGCAGCTTGGGGGGGAGGGACGAGCAGTACTTC	CASSLGGRDEQYF
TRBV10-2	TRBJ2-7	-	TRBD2	TGCGCCAGCAGTTTGAGCGGGGGGAAATACGAGCAGTACTTC	CASSLSGGKYEQYF
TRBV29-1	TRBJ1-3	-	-	TGCAGCGTAAGGACTAGCTCTGGAAACACCATATATTTT	CSVRTSSGNTIYF
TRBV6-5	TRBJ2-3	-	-	TGTGCCAGCTCTCGTTCCGGGATAAGCACAGATACGCAGTATTTT	CASSRSGISTDTQYF
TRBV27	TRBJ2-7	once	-	TGTGCCAGCAGTCCCCCGGGGGTCTCCTACGAGCAGTACTTC	CASSPPGVSYEQYF
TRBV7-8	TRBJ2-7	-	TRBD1	TGTGCCAGCAGCTTAGTTCCCCCCGGGACAGGGTACGAGCAGTACTTC	CASSLVPPGTGYEQYF
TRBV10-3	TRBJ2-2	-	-	TGTGCCATCAAGACGCAGGGTTTGAACACCGGGGAGCTGTTTTTT	CAIKTQGLNTGELFF
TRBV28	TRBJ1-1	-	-	TGTGCCAGCAGTACTCCGACCGACAGTGCTTTCTTT	CASSTPTDSAFF
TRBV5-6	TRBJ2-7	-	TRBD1	TGTGCCAGCAGCCCCATAATCCTGGGGGACAGCTTGGACTCCTACGAGCAGTACTTC	CASSPIILGDSLDSYEQYF
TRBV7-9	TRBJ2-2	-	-	TGTGCCAGCAGCTTACCGGTTAACACCGGGGAGCTGTTTTTT	CASSLPVNTGELFF
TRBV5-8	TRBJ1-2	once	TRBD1	TGTGCCAGCAGCTCATGGACAGGGAACTATGGCTACACCTTC	CASSSWTGNYGYTF
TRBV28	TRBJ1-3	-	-	TGTGCCAGCAAGGGGGGAAACACCATATATTTT	CASKGGNTIYF
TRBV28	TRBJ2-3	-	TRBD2	TGTGCCAGCAGCTCTGCTGGGGGGGTCCGCACAGATACGCAGTATTTT	CASSSAGGVRTDTQYF
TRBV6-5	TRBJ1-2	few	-	TGTGCCAGCAGTTACTCCGGGGGTGGAGACTATGGCTACACCTTC	CASSYSGGGDYGYTF
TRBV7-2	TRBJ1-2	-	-	TGTGCCAGCAGCTTAGGGAGGCTGCGAGGCTACACCTTC	CASSLGRLRGYTF
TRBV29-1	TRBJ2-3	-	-	TGCAGCGTCGCCTCTACCCCCATTAAAGATACGCAGTATTTT	CSVASTPIKDTQYF
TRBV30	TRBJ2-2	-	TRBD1	TGTGCCTGGAGGAAAAGGACAGGGGGATTTAGCGGGGAGCTGTTTTTT	CAWRKRTGGFSGELFF
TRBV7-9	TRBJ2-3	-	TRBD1	TGTTCCAGCACCCCCGGACAGGATTTTTGGGATACGCAGTATTTT	CSSTPGQDFWDTQYF
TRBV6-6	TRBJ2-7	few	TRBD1	TGTGCCAGCCGGCCCGGGACAGTCTCCTACGAGCAGTACTTC	CASRPGTVSYEQYF
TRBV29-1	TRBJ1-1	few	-	TGCAGCGTATCGGGGGTGGGGAACACTGAAGCTTTCTTT	CSVSGVGNTEAFF
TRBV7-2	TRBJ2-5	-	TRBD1	TGTGCCAGCAGCTTAGTGGGACAGCCCCAAGAGACCCAGTACTTC	CASSLVGQPQETQYF
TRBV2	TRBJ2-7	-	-	TGTGCCAGCAGCCCGACAACAACCCAATCCTACGAGCAGTACTTC	CASSPTTTQSYEQYF